This TCR beta chain was recorded in a study of CD8+CD57+ T cells in acquired aplastic anemia. The wider study: The average for DNA from sorted CD4+ and CD8+ cells was about 2.9 ug. Average CD4+ read depth in healthy donors was 11 million or so reads.

Profiling of TCR beta VDJ combinations and CDR3 sequences used genomic DNA as template. TCRdb redid the calling of the reads with MiXCR, one entry per CDR3 protein. The sample holds some 240,000 distinct CDR3 sequences; roughly 35% are singletons and the top ten take about 1.1%. On this clonotype itself: The junction does not match germline at one end; this may be a read error.

CDR1 is SNHLY and CDR2 is FYNNEI in the germline V gene. The CDR3 is 13 residues long. Sequenced: sorted CD4+, CD8+, or CD8+CD57+ T cells (not recorded which) from PBMCs. V and J are TRBV2 and TRBJ2-5, with 9 bases matching TRBD1. The source is a human donor in good health, serving as a control. The CDR3 region is CASRPTGGGTRYF. The CDR3 bases are TGTGCCAGCAGGCCGACAGGGGGAGGGACCCGGTACTTC.